The clone carrying this T cell receptor (beta chain) has more than one count but fewer than ten. Other DNA sequences from this sample encode an identical CDR3 as well. Categorization into cohorts depended on clinical history that participants reported. Donors in Cohort 3 who had recovered were those with two negative PCRs, healthcare professional clearance, or resolution of their symptoms. V dropped 3 bases and J dropped 2; count of bases not matched to a gene: 6. The CDR3 sequence is 15 residues long. Germline V gene lookup returns CDR1 SGHNT and CDR2 YYREEE (reference sequence). The sample originates from a study of blood T cell repertoires in COVID-19. Looking at the study overall: Acute and convalescent COVID-19 specimens originated in the United States, Italy and Spain. Nucleic acid was either cDNA or gDNA, and it came from T cells, B-cell-depleted T cells, or PBMCs.

The assay was immunoSEQ multiplex PCR, and TCRdb's table has in-frame clones only and misses some. This sample carries 150,000 to 250,000 clones, 80% to 85% of them seen once, and the ten largest clones take 6.5% to 9.5%. The TCR was taken from a man aged 35 to 55 who had recovered from COVID-19. The chain uses TRBV5-4 and TRBJ2-5, with 8 bases aligning to TRBD1. Sequenced material: PBMCs or T cells enriched from blood (not recorded which). CDR3 DNA: TGTGCCAGCAGCTCAGGCGGGGACAGGCAAGAGACCCAGTACTTC. This sequence encodes CASSSGGDRQETQYF.